What follows are 20 T cell receptor beta chains derived from one specimen sequenced in a study of T cells after yellow fever vaccination. Via MiXCR, TCRdb re-called the 5' RACE reads, giving one row per CDR3 protein. The sample holds 200,000 to 300,000 distinct CDR3 sequences, 6.5% to 7.5% seen once. Sample: CD4+ T cells sorted from PBMCs, taken on the day of the yellow fever booster vaccination. These receptors were taken from a man aged 30 to 45 who received the YFV17D yellow fever vaccine.

As concerns this clonotype: A junction boundary mismatches the germline segment, possibly from a read error. The rearrangement uses TRBV29-1 and TRBJ2-2; D remains unclear. The CDR3 totals 10 residues. CDR1 and CDR2 (germline): SQVTM, ANQGSEA. CDR3 sequence (DNA): TGCAGCGGTGAAACCGGGGAGCTGTTTTTT. It is translated as CSGETGELFF.

This clonotype was seen many times. The rearrangement uses TRBV21-1 and TRBJ1-4. TRBV21-1 has pseudogene status. This CDR3 contains 16 residues. The CDR3 DNA sequence: TGTGCCAGCACCGCACCGGGTCTCACTCATAATGAAAAACTGTTTTTT. Amino acid sequence: CASTAPGLTHNEKLFF.

There are many counts of this clonotype. The chain is built from TRBV3-1 and TRBJ2-7, with 8 bases fitting TRBD2. Trimming removed 0 bases from V and 5 bases from J; junction bases left unmatched: 9. Germline lookup yields CDR1 LGHDT and CDR2 YNNKEL (reference sequence). The CDR3 spans 16 residues. CDR3 sequence (DNA): TGTGCCAGCAGCCAAGAGGGCAGCGGGAGCCTTCACGAGCAGTACTTC. Amino acid sequence: CASSQEGSGSLHEQYF.

This clonotype was found many times. V and J are TRBV7-2 and TRBJ1-4; the D is unclear. This CDR3 is built from 15 residues. In germline, CDR1 is SGHTA, CDR2 FQGNSA. V lost 2 bases, J lost 5 bases, and 12 bases lay in between. This CDR3 is CASSLKAGVNEKLFF. The CDR3 bases are TGTGCCAGCAGCTTAAAGGCCGGGGTGAATGAAAAACTGTTTTTT.

The CDR3 protein is CASSQNQETQYF. The CDR3, as DNA: TGTGCCAGCTCACAAAACCAAGAGACCCAGTACTTC. The chain couples TRBV18 to TRBJ2-5; D call uncertain. This CDR3 region has 12 residues. Germline V gene lookup returns CDR1 KGHSH and CDR2 LQKENI. Between the trimmed V and J ends, which lost 4 bases and 0 bases, there was a span of 3 bases.

This clonotype was observed many times. J is TRBJ2-5 and V is TRBV5-6; the match to TRBD1 covers 8 bases. Looked up from germline, CDR1 is SGHDT and CDR2 is YYEEEE. Germline trimming cut 3 bases from V and 5 bases from J; bases unmatched to any gene: 3. The CDR3 sequence is 13 residues long. The CDR3 reads CASSWDRLETQYF. CDR3 sequence (DNA): TGTGCCAGCAGCTGGGACAGGCTGGAGACCCAGTACTTC.

A few counts support this clonotype. The gene calls are TRBV12-3 or TRBV12-4 and TRBJ2-5; TRBD1 matches at 8 bases. The CDR3 spans 16 residues. With 6 bases clipped from V and 5 bases from J, the junction kept 14 bases outside the gene matches. This CDR3 reads CASRKGDRSLLETQYF. The CDR3 bases are TGTGCCAGCAGAAAAGGGGACAGGTCCTTGCTGGAGACCCAGTACTTC.

The V call is TRBV20-1, the J call TRBJ2-7; 12 bases align to TRBD1. Germline V lookup: CDR1 DFQATT, CDR2 SNEGSKA (reference sequence). The CDR3 totals 16 residues. The V gene end was trimmed by 4 bases and the J gene end by 5 bases; junction bases not matched to a gene: 12. The CDR3 DNA follows: TGCAGTGCTACCCCGGGTCAGGGACAGGGGGCGAACGAGCAGTACTTC. It codes for CSATPGQGQGANEQYF.

This chain connects TRBV12-3 or TRBV12-4 to TRBJ2-1; possibly TRBD1 or TRBD2 for D (5 bases each). Deletions cut 3 bases from V and 7 bases from J, with 10 bases between. This CDR3 has 13 residues. The chain's CDR3 is CASSFTRGNEQFF. In nucleotides, the CDR3 is TGTGCCAGCAGTTTTACTAGGGGTAATGAGCAGTTCTTC.

CDR3: CASSPRGAGVLYEQYF. As DNA, the CDR3 is TGTGCCAGCAGCCCCAGGGGGGCGGGAGTTCTGTACGAGCAGTACTTC. The V gene is TRBV3-1, the J gene TRBJ2-7; D may correspond to TRBD1 or TRBD2 (7 bases each). This CDR3 has 16 amino acids. Trimming took off 4 bases at V and 4 bases at J, with 20 bases between the two ends. The germline V gene encodes CDR1 LGHDT and CDR2 YNNKEL (reference sequence).

The CDR3 DNA reads TGTGCCAGCAGCTTCAGTAGCCTGAAGGTCGCCGAGCAGTTCTTC. Protein product: CASSFSSLKVAEQFF. The chain joins TRBV7-9 to TRBJ2-1; no firm D call. The V gene lost 3 bases and the J gene lost 10 bases, with 19 bases spanning the gap. The CDR3 has 15 residues. The germline V gene has CDR1 SEHNR and CDR2 FQNEAQ (reference sequence).

This clonotype was detected ten times or more. CDR3 loop: CASSPRAGRAYEQYF. The CDR3 DNA is TGTGCCAGCAGCCCCCGGGCAGGAAGGGCCTACGAGCAGTACTTC. The chain uses TRBV7-9 and TRBJ2-7; D unclear. Per germline, CDR1 SEHNR and CDR2 FQNEAQ (reference sequence). The CDR3 runs to 15 residues. V lost 5 bases and J lost 2, with 16 bases in between.

V usage is TRBV5-1 and J usage is TRBJ2-4; D perhaps matches TRBD1 (5 bases). The germline V and J ends were trimmed by 2 bases and 0 bases, with 9 bases remaining between them. CDR1 SGHRS and CDR2 YFSETQ come from the germline V gene. This CDR3 spans 15 amino acids. The chain's CDR3 is CASSFAGSAKNIQYF. In nucleotides, the CDR3 is TGCGCCAGCAGCTTCGCAGGGTCAGCCAAAAACATTCAGTACTTC.

This chain links TRBV20-1 with TRBJ2-5, with TRBD2 identical over 9 bases. The CDR3 is 13 residues long. With 6 bases clipped from V and 4 bases from J, the junction kept 6 bases outside the gene matches. Germline CDR1 reads DFQATT; CDR2 reads SNEGSKA (reference sequence). The CDR3 loop is CSADAGGRETQYF. The CDR3 DNA sequence: TGCAGTGCAGACGCGGGGGGGAGAGAGACCCAGTACTTC.

In its sample, this clonotype was seen a few times. This sequence joins TRBV20-1 and TRBJ1-1; no definite D call. The CDR3 contains 12 residues. From germline, CDR1 is DFQATT and CDR2 SNEGSKA (reference sequence). With 1 base removed from V and 2 bases from J, the gap between germline ends came to 5 bases. CDR3 in DNA: TGCAGTGCTAGAGTATTAAACACTGAAGCTTTCTTT. This encodes CSARVLNTEAFF.

This clonotype has just one count. A clone one base away is much larger, so this may be a read error. The chain joins TRBV18 to TRBJ2-2; TRBD1 might be the D (6 bases). The germline CDR1 and CDR2 sequences are KGHSH and LQKENI. The V and J ends lost 3 bases and 4 bases respectively, with 15 bases between them. The CDR3 has 16 residues. In nucleotides, the CDR3 is TGTGCCAGCTCACCCTCCCAAGACAGGATCACCGGGGAGCTGTTTTTT. It specifies CASSPSQDRITGELFF.

Only a few counts were recorded for this clonotype. This chain uses TRBV20-1 with TRBJ2-5; D gene unclear. Germline CDR1 is DFQATT and CDR2 is SNEGSKA (reference sequence). V was clipped by 4 bases and J by 2 bases, with 14 bases between them. CDR3 length equals 14 residues. CDR3 in amino acids: CSATPGSPQETQYF. CDR3 nucleotide sequence: TGCAGTGCTACTCCGGGCTCTCCTCAAGAGACCCAGTACTTC.

This clonotype was counted at least ten times. The chain is built from TRBV7-7 and TRBJ1-1, with 7 bases lining up with TRBD1. V lost 5 bases and J lost 6; bases outside the gene matches: 6. The CDR3 is 13 amino acids. Germline CDR1 SSHAT, CDR2 FNYEAQ (reference sequence). CDR3 nucleotides: TGTGCCAGCAGCCATGACAGGGAGCCTGAAGCTTTCTTT. This translates into CASSHDREPEAFF.

This clonotype was seen a handful of times. This sequence joins TRBV4-2 and TRBJ1-2; D not resolved. Germline CDR1 reads LGHNA; CDR2 reads YNFKEQ. The V end lost 1 base, the J end lost 3 bases, and 12 bases lay between the germline ends. The CDR3 has 15 residues. DNA for the CDR3: TGTGCCAGCAGCCAAGCGGGCAGAAGGGACTATGGCTACACCTTC. Translating it yields CASSQAGRRDYGYTF.

This clonotype occurred many times. The chain employs TRBV27 and TRBJ2-2; D may be TRBD1 (5 bases). The V end was cut by 5 bases, the J end by 3 bases, with 10 bases between. CDR3 length: 14 amino acids. Germline loops: CDR1 MNHEY, CDR2 SMNVEV (reference sequence). As DNA, the CDR3 is TGTGCCAGCAGTATAAGGGGTTACACCGGGGAGCTGTTTTTT. It codes for CASSIRGYTGELFF.